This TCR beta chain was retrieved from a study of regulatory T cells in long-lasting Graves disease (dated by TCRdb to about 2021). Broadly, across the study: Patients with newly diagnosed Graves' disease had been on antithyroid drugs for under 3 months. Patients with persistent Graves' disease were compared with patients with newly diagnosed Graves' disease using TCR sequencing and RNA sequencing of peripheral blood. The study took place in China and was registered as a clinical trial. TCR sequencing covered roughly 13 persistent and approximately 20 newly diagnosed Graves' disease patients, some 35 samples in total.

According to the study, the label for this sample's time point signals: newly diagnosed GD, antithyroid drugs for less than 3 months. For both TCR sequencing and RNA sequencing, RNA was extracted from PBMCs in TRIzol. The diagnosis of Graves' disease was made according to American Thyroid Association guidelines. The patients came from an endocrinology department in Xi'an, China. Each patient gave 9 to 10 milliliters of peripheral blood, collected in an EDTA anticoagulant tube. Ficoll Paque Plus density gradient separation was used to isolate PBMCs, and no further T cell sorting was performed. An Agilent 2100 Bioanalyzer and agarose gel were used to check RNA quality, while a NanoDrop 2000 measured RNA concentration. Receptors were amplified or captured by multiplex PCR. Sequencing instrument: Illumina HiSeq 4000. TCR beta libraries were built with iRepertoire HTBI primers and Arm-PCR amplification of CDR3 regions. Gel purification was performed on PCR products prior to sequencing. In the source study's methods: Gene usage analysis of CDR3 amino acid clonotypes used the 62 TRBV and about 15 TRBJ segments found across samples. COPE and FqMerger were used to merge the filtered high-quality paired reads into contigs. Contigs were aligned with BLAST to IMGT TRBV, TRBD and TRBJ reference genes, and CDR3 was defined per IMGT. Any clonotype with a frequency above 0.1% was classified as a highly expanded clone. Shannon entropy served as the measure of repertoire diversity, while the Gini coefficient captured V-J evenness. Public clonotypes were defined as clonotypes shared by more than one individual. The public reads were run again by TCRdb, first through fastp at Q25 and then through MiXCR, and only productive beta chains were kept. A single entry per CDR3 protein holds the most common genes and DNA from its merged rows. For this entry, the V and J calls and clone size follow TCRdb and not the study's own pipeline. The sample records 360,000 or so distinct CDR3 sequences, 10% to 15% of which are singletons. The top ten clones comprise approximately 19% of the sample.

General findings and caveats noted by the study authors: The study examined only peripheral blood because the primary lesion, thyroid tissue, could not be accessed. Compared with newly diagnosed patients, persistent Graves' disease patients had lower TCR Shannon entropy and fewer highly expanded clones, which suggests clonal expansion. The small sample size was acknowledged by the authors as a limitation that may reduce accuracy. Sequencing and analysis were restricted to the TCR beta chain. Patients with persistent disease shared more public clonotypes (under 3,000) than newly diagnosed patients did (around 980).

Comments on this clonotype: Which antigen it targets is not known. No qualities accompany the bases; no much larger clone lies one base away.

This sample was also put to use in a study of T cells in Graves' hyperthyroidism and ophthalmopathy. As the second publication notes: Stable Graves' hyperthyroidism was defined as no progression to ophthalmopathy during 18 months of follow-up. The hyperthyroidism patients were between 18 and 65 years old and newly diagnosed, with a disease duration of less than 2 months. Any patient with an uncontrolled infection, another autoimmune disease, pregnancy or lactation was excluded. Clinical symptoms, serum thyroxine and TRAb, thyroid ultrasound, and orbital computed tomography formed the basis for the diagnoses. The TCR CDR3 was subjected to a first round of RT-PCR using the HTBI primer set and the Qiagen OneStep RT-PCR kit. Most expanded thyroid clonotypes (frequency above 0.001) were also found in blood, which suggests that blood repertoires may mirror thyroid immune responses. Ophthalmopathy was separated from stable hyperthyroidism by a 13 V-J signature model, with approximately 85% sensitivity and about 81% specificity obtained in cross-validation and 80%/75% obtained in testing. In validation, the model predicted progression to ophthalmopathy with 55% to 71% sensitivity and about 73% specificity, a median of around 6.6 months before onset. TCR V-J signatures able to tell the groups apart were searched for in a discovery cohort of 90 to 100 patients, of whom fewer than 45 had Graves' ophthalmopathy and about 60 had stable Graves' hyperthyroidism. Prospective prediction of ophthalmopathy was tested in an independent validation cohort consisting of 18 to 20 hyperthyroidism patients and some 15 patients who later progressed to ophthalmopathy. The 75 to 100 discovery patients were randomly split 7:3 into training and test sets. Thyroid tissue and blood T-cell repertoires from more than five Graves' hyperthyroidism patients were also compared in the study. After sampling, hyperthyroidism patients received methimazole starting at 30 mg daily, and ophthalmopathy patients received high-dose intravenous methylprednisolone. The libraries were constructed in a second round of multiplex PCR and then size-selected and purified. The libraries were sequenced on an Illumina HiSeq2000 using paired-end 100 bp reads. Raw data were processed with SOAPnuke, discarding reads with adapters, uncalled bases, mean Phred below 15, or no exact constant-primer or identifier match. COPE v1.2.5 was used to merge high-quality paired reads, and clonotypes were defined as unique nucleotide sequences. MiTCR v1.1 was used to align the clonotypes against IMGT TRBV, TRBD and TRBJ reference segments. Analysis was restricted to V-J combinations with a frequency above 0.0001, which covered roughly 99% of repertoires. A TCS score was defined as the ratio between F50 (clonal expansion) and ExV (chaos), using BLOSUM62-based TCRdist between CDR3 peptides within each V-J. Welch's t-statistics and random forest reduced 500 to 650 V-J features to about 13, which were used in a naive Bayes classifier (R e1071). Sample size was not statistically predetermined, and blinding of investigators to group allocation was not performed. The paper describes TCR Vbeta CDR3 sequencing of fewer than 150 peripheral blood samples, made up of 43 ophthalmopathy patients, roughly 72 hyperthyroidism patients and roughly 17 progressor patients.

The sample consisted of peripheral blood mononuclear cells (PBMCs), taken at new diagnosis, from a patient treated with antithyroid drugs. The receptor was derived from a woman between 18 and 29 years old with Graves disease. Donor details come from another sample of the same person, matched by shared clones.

The CDR3 reads as follows: CASSTDLGETQYF. DNA sequence: TGTGCCAGTAGTACCGACTTAGGGGAGACCCAGTACTTC. The receptor chain draws on TRBV19 and TRBJ2-5; a confident D gene designation cannot be given. Measured from the cysteine to the phenylalanine, the CDR3 is 13 residues long. Only the CDR3 region is kept as DNA, spanning 39 bases read in frame from base 1. Between the V and J ends, shortened by 4 bases and 5 bases respectively, the junction contains 11 bases. CDR1 and CDR2 are drawn from the germline V gene (reference sequence): LNHDA, SQIVND.